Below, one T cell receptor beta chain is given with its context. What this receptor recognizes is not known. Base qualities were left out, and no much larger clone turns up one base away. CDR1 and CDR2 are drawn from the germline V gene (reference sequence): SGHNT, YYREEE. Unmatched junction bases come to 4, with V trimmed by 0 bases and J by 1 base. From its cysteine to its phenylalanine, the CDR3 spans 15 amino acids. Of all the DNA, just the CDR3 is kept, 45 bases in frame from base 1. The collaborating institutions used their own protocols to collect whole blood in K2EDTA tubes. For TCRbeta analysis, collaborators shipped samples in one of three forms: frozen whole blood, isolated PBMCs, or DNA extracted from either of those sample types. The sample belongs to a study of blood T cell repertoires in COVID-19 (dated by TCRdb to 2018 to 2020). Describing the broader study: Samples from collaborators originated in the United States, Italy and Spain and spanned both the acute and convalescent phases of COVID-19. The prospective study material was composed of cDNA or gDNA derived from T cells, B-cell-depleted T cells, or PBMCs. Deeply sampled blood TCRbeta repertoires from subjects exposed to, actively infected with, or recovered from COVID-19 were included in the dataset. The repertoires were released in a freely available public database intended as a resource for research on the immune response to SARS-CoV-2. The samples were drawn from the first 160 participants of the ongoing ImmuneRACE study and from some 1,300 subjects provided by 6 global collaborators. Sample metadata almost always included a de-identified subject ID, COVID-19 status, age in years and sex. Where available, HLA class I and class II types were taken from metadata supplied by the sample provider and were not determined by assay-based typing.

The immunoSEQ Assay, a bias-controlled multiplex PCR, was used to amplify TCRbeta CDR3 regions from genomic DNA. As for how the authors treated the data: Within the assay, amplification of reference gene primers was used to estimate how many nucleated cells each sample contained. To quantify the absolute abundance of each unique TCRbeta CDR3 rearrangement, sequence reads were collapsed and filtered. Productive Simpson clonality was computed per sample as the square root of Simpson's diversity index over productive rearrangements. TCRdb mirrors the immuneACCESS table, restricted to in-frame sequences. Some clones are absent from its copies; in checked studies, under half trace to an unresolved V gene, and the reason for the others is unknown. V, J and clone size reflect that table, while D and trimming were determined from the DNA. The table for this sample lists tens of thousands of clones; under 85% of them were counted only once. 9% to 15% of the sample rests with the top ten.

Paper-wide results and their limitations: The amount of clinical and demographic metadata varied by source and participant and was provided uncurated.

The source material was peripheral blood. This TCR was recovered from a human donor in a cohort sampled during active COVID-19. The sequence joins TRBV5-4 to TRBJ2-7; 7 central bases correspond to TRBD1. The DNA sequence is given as TGTGCCAGCAGCTTGGGTACAGGGGCATCCTACGAGCAGTACTTC. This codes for CASSLGTGASYEQYF.